What follows are 2 T cell receptor beta chains derived from one specimen sequenced in a study of CD8 T cells in Susac syndrome. The RNA, 0.5 to 1 ug, was put through reverse transcription using random hexamers. TCRdb passed the immunoSEQ multiplex PCR reads through MiXCR, listing each CDR3 protein once. The sample contains approximately 170,000 distinct CDR3 sequences, 92% of which appear only once. Sequenced sample: CD4+ T cells from PBMCs. Source of these receptors: a human donor in good health.

J is TRBJ1-1 and V is TRBV5-6; 10 nucleotides align to TRBD1. J lost 4 bases, V lost 0 bases, and 6 bases had no gene match. The CDR3 loop spans 16 amino acids. The germline gives CDR1 SGHDT, CDR2 YYEEEE. The CDR3 spells CASSLGQGAHGTEAFF. The CDR3 DNA reads as TGTGCCAGCAGCTTGGGACAGGGGGCGCACGGCACTGAAGCTTTCTTT.

This chain uses TRBV5-1 with TRBJ1-2; possibly TRBD1 for D (6 bases). The CDR3 is 16 amino acids. Trimming removed 0 bases from V and 1 base from J, with 13 bases in between. CDR1 is SGHRS and CDR2 is YFSETQ in the germline V gene. CDR3: CASSLDGRGVNYGYTF. CDR3 nucleotide sequence: TGCGCCAGCAGCTTGGATGGCAGGGGAGTTAACTATGGCTACACCTTC.